This T cell receptor beta chain was sequenced for a study of cytomegalovirus exposure and HLA in healthy donors. Whole-study findings and limits: On later analysis, the bulk of CMV-associated TCR beta chains appeared to be HLA-restricted. A link between a missense DCLRE1C variant and TCR beta V- and J-gene trimming emerged from a later analysis.

Primers included in the PCR were 60 Vbeta and 13 Jbeta primers. Some clones are missing from TCRdb's copy, which holds only in-frame ones; the method was immunoSEQ multiplex PCR. Of 80,000 to 95,000 clones detected, around 81% appear once; the ten largest clones hold almost 6%. Notes on this clone: Its target is not known.

Trimming took 2 bases from V and 7 from J, leaving 12 bases between them. Looked up from germline, CDR1 is MDHEN and CDR2 is SYDVKM. There are 13 residues in the CDR3. Sequenced input: PBMCs. The TCR originated in a man between 18 and 29 years old in good health and CMV-seropositive. The V gene is TRBV28, the J gene TRBJ2-7, with no clear D. CDR3 residues: CASSLPLTGEQYF. The CDR3 bases are TGTGCCAGCAGTTTACCTCTTACGGGTGAGCAGTACTTC.